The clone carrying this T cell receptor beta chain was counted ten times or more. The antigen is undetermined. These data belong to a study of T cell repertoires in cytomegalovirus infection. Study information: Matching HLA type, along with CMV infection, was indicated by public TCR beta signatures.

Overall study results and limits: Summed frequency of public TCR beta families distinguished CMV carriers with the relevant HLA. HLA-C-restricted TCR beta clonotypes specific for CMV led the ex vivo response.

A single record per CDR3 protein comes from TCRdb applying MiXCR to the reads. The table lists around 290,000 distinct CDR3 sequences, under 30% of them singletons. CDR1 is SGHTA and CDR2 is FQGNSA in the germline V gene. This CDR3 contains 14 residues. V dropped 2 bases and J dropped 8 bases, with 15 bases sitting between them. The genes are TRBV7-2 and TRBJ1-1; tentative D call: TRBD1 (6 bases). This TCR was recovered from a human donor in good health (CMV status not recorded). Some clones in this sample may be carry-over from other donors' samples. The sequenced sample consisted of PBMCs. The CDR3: CASSLWGADLEAFF. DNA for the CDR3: TGTGCCAGCAGCTTATGGGGGGCGGACTTAGAAGCTTTCTTT.